The 2 T cell receptor beta chains below come from one sample, sequenced in a study of blood T cells in healthy people across ages. With a J-beta primer mix and a sample-barcoded 5' primer, a second PCR ran roughly 6 to 11 cycles. TCRdb analysed the 5' RACE reads with MiXCR anew, one entry per CDR3 protein. The top ten hold approximately 10% of the sample, which has some 1.6 million distinct CDR3 sequences, about 32% seen once. The sequenced sample consisted of blood. The receptor source for this set is a woman in her thirties in good health.

This clonotype showed up just a few times. The rearrangement uses TRBV20-1 and TRBJ1-2, with D possibly TRBD1 on 5 matching bases. Germline V CDR1 and CDR2: DFQATT, SNEGSKA (reference sequence). Trimming pared 1 base from V and 0 bases from J, leaving 15 bases between. CDR3 size: 16 residues. Here the CDR3 DNA reads TGCAGTGCTAGAGCCCTCCAGGACATATCTAACTATGGCTACACCTTC. This encodes CSARALQDISNYGYTF.

The J gene is TRBJ2-1, the V gene TRBV3-1, with D unresolved. CDR1 and CDR2 from the germline V gene are LGHDT and YNNKEL (reference sequence). Trimming shortened V by 6 bases and J by 2 bases, and 5 bases separated the two germline ends. This CDR3 is built from 12 residues. Here the CDR3 reads CASRQTYNEQFF. CDR3 DNA sequence: TGTGCCAGCAGACAGACCTACAATGAGCAGTTCTTC.